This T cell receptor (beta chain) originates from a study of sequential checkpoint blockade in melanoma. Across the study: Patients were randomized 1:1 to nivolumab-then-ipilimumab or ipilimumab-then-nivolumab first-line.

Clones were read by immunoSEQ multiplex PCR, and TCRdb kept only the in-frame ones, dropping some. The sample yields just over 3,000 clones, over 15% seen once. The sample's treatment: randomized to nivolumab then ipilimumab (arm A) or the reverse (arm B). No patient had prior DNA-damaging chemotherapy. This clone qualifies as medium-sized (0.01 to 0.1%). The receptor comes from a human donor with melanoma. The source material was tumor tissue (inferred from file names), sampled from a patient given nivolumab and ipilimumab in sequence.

In DNA, the CDR3 is TGTGCCAGCCTCCCGGTGGGGGATAGTGAAAAACTGTTTTTT. Translated: CASLPVGDSEKLFF. The chain carries TRBV11-3 and TRBJ1-4, with D possibly matching TRBD1 (5 bases). CDR1 and CDR2 (germline): SGHNT, YENEEA. The CDR3 consists of 14 residues. Trimming cost V 8 bases and J 7 bases, with 17 bases left between them.